The clone carrying this TCR beta chain was recorded only once. The data originate from a study of OX40 agonist ivuxolimab in advanced cancers. Across the whole study: One patient with hepatocellular carcinoma and two with cutaneous melanoma, three in all, had partial responses.

Some clones are missing from TCRdb's copy, which holds only in-frame ones; the method was immunoSEQ multiplex PCR. The top ten clones hold roughly 0.61% of a sample with about 110,000 clones, around 93% of them seen once. The ends were cut back, 1 base at V and 7 bases at J, with 17 bases in the middle. The CDR3 covers 16 residues. CDR1 SGHDT and CDR2 YYEEEE come from the germline V gene. V and J are TRBV5-6 and TRBJ1-4; D unresolved. The specimen was CD4+ or CD8+ T cells sorted from blood, collected in a trial of the OX40 agonist ivuxolimab. The sequence derives from an adult with an advanced solid tumor such as melanoma, head and neck, liver or kidney cancer. The CDR3 is CASSLKTTALGEKLFF. As DNA, the CDR3 is TGTGCCAGCAGCTTGAAAACGACTGCCTTAGGTGAAAAACTGTTTTTT. Supplemented by reference TRBV5-6 and TRBJ1-4, the full variable domain reads DAGVTQSPTHLIKTRGQQVTLRCSPKSGHDTVSWYQQALGQGPQFIFQYYEEEERQRGNFPDRFSGHQFPNYSSELNVNALLLGDSALYLCASSLKTTALGEKLFFGSGTQLSVL.